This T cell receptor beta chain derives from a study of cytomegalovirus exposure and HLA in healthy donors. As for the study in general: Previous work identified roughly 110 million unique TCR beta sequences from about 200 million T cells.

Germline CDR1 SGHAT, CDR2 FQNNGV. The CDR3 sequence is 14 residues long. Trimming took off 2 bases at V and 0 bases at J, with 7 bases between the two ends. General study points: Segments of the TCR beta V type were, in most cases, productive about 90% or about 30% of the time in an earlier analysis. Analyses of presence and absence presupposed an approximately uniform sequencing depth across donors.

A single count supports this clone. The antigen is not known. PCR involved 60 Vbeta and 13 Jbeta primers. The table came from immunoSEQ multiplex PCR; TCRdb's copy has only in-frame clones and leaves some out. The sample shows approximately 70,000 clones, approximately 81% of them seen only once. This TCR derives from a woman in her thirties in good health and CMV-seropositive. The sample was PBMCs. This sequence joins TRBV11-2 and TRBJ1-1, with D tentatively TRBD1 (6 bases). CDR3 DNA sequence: TGTGCCAGCAGCTTAACAGGGATGAACACTGAAGCTTTCTTT. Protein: CASSLTGMNTEAFF.